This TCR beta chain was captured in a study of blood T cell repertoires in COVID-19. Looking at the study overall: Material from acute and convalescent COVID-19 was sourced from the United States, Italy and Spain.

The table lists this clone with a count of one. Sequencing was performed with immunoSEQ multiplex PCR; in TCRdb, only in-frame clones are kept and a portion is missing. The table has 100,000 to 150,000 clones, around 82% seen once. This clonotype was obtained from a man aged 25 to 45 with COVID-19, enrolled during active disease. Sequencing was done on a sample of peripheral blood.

The DNA of the CDR3 is TGTGCCAGCAGTGAACAGGGTTTAGACGAAAAACTGTTTTTT. Translation gives CASSEQGLDEKLFF. The V gene is TRBV2, the J gene TRBJ1-4; D is perhaps TRBD1 (5 bases). Per germline, CDR1 SNHLY and CDR2 FYNNEI. V was shortened by 2 bases and J by 8 bases, with 12 bases between the two germline ends. The CDR3 runs 14 residues.